What follows are 16 T cell receptor beta chains derived from one specimen sequenced in a study of OX40 agonist ivuxolimab in advanced cancers. Sequenced by immunoSEQ multiplex PCR; TCRdb stores in-frame clones only, minus some. The table includes about 86,000 clones, roughly 87% detected once. Sequencing used CD4+ or CD8+ T cells sorted from blood, obtained in a trial of the OX40 agonist ivuxolimab. Receptor source: an adult with an advanced solid tumor such as melanoma, head and neck, liver or kidney cancer.

For this clone: The sample carries other DNA sequences with the same CDR3. The rearrangement joins TRBV5-4 to TRBJ1-1; possibly TRBD1 for D (5 bases). CDR3 length: 14 amino acids. The V and J ends lost 0 bases and 1 base respectively, with 7 bases between them. Germline assignment: CDR1 SGHNT and CDR2 YYREEE (reference sequence). For the CDR3, the DNA is TGTGCCAGCAGCTTGGCGGGGGGGAACACTGAAGCTTTCTTT. The encoded protein is CASSLAGGNTEAFF. Using reference TRBV5-4 and TRBJ1-1 for the parts outside the CDR3, the full variable domain is ETGVTQSPTHLIKTRGQQVTLRCSSQSGHNTVSWYQQALGQGPQFIFQYYREEENGRGNFPPRFSGLQFPNYSSELNVNALELDDSALYLCASSLAGGNTEAFFGQGTRLTVV.

The chain uses TRBV7-3 and TRBJ2-5; TRBD2 agrees at 8 bases. CDR1 is SGHTA, CDR2 FQGTGA, per germline. With 1 base clipped from V and 1 base from J, the junction kept 8 bases outside the gene matches. The CDR3 has 17 residues. CDR3 nucleotides: TGTGCCAGCAGCTTAAGACCCCCAGCGGGAGCCCAAGAGACCCAGTACTTC. It encodes CASSLRPPAGAQETQYF.

J is TRBJ2-3 and V is TRBV7-9; D not certain. CDR3 length equals 13 residues. Per germline, CDR1 SEHNR and CDR2 FQNEAQ (reference sequence). V was clipped by 5 bases and J by 1 base, with 7 bases between them. CDR3 bases: TGTGCCAGCAGCCCCCTCGGCACAGATACGCAGTATTTT. It yields the protein CASSPLGTDTQYF.

The CDR3 bases are TGTGCCAGCAGTTCTAGCCGGACAGGGCAAAACTACGAGCAGTACTTC. Translated, it gives CASSSSRTGQNYEQYF. The chain couples TRBV28 to TRBJ2-7, with 8 bases that match TRBD1. J gave up 3 bases and V 4 bases, and 11 bases lay outside the gene matches. The CDR3 runs to 16 residues. Germline V gene data show CDR1 as MDHEN and CDR2 as SYDVKM.

This chain connects TRBV5-6 to TRBJ2-7; unclear D gene. The V and J ends lost 9 bases and 0 bases respectively, with 16 bases between them. The germline gives CDR1 SGHDT, CDR2 YYEEEE. There are 14 residues in the CDR3. CDR3: CATKARRSSYEQYF. The CDR3 nucleotides are TGTGCCACCAAGGCCAGGCGCAGCTCCTACGAGCAGTACTTC.

The genes are TRBV7-2 and TRBJ1-3; no clear D. Germline CDR1 reads SGHTA; CDR2 reads FQGNSA. The CDR3 is 13 amino acids. Trimming took off 6 bases at V and 2 bases at J, with 8 bases between the two ends. The chain's CDR3 is CASRKEAGNTIYF. The CDR3 DNA reads as TGTGCCAGCAGGAAAGAGGCTGGAAACACCATATATTTT.

The chain recombines TRBV19 with TRBJ1-2; D is perhaps TRBD1 (5 bases). Trimming stripped 5 bases from V and 2 bases from J, with 12 bases between. The CDR3 sequence is 14 residues long. CDR1 LNHDA and CDR2 SQIVND come from the germline V gene (reference sequence). The DNA for the CDR3 is TGTGCCAGTAGTCCCTCGACAGAAAACTATGGCTACACCTTC. It encodes CASSPSTENYGYTF. Full variable domain (outside the CDR3, taken from reference TRBV19 and TRBJ1-2): DGGITQSPKYLFRKEGQNVTLSCEQNLNHDAMYWYRQDPGQGLRLIYYSQIVNDFQKGDIAEGYSVSREKKESFPLTVTSAQKNPTAFYLCASSPSTENYGYTFGSGTRLTVV.

This sequence joins TRBV19 and TRBJ1-4; D is perhaps TRBD1 (5 bases). CDR1 and CDR2 from the germline V gene are LNHDA and SQIVND (reference sequence). CDR3 length equals 13 residues. Trimming removed 7 bases from V and 8 bases from J, with 14 bases in between. The CDR3 nucleotides are TGTGCCAGTACGGCCACAGGCCAGGAAAAACTGTTTTTT. Encoded protein: CASTATGQEKLFF. Using reference TRBV19 and TRBJ1-4 for the parts outside the CDR3, the full variable domain is DGGITQSPKYLFRKEGQNVTLSCEQNLNHDAMYWYRQDPGQGLRLIYYSQIVNDFQKGDIAEGYSVSREKKESFPLTVTSAQKNPTAFYLCASTATGQEKLFFGSGTQLSVL.

About this clone: This sample also contains other DNA sequences that code for the same CDR3. The CDR3 DNA reads as TGTGCCAGCAGTCCCAGGGGCACTGAAGCTTTCTTT. The encoded protein is CASSPRGTEAFF. The chain is built from TRBV27 and TRBJ1-1, with D possibly being TRBD1 (6 bases). The CDR3 has 12 amino acids. Germline V CDR1 and CDR2: MNHEY, SMNVEV (reference sequence). Trimming removed 5 bases from V and 4 bases from J, with 8 bases in between.

This clone is a singleton in its sample. This sequence joins TRBV30 and TRBJ1-4; D gene unclear. Germline V CDR1 and CDR2: GTSNPN, SVGIG (reference sequence). V gave up 2 bases and J gave up 8 bases, with 12 bases separating them. The CDR3 is made up of 13 amino acids. Written as DNA, the CDR3 is TGTGCCTGGAGTTCGAGGGTTTACGAAAAACTGTTTTTT. It is translated as CAWSSRVYEKLFF. Based on the CDR3 plus reference TRBV30 and TRBJ1-4, the full variable domain is SQTIHQWPATLVQPVGSPLSLECTVEGTSNPNLYWYRQAAGRGLQLLFYSVGIGQISSEVPQNLSASRPQDRQFILSSKKLLLSDSGFYLCAWSSRVYEKLFFGSGTQLSVL.

This chain joins TRBV7-9 and TRBJ2-1; D might be TRBD1 (5 bases). V lost 1 base and J 15 bases, leaving 10 bases between the germline ends. The CDR3 runs to 11 residues. CDR1 is SEHNR, CDR2 FQNEAQ, per germline (reference sequence). The CDR3 bases are TGTGCCAGCAGCTTAGATAGCAGGGTGTTCTTC. Its protein is CASSLDSRVFF.

Only a few counts were recorded for this clone. The rearrangement uses TRBV10-3 and TRBJ1-4; 11 bases map to TRBD1. The CDR3 consists of 14 residues. The germline CDR1 and CDR2 sequences are ENHRY and SYGVKD. Trimming took 6 bases from V and 6 from J; bases not matched to a gene: 3. The CDR3 here is CAISRDRGDEKLFF. CDR3 coding DNA: TGTGCCATCAGCCGGGACAGGGGGGATGAAAAACTGTTTTTT.

The V and J genes are TRBV5-1 and TRBJ1-2; possible D gene TRBD1, 6 bases. The CDR3 has 13 amino acids. V lost 4 bases, J lost 2 bases, and 9 bases lay in between. In germline, CDR1 is SGHRS, CDR2 YFSETQ. The DNA for the CDR3 is TGCGCCAGCAGCACCCAGGGGAACTATGGCTACACCTTC. As protein: CASSTQGNYGYTF.

This clone has only one observation. This chain connects TRBV19 to TRBJ1-1; D is uncertain. Trimming shortened V by 6 bases and J by 4 bases, and 12 bases separated the two germline ends. Germline V gene sequence: CDR1 LNHDA, CDR2 SQIVND (reference sequence). CDR3 length equals 13 residues. This chain's CDR3 is CASSLNLGTEAFF. CDR3 DNA: TGTGCCAGTAGCCTAAACCTGGGCACTGAAGCTTTCTTT.

The CDR3 DNA sequence: TGTGCCAGCAGTCGTGGGACAGGGGATAATTCACCCCTCCACTTT. Translated: CASSRGTGDNSPLHF. The V gene is TRBV2, the J gene TRBJ1-6; 10 bases are a match to TRBD1. V trimming: 5 bases; J trimming: 5 bases; junction bases outside the gene matches: 3. The CDR3 covers 15 residues. The germline V gene encodes CDR1 SNHLY and CDR2 FYNNEI.

Here the CDR3 reads CASSLGDRTSQPQHF. As DNA, the CDR3 is TGCGCCAGCAGCTTGGGCGACAGGACGAGTCAGCCCCAGCATTTT. This chain connects TRBV5-1 to TRBJ1-5; maybe TRBD1 (6 bases). Deletions cut 0 bases from V and 6 bases from J, with 13 bases between. CDR3 length: 15 amino acids. Germline values: CDR1 SGHRS, CDR2 YFSETQ.